This T cell receptor beta chain was identified during a study of T cell changes during pregnancy in multiple sclerosis. The V gene lost 6 bases and the J gene lost 2 bases, with 14 bases spanning the gap. Germline assignment: CDR1 MNHNS and CDR2 SASEGT. This CDR3 is built from 15 residues. Only in-frame clones appear in the TCRdb table, and some are missing; sequencing was by immunoSEQ multiplex PCR. This sample carries 60,000 or so clones, roughly 87% of them seen once, and the ten largest clones take 2% to 2.5%. This chain links TRBV6-1 with TRBJ1-3, with D possibly matching TRBD1 (5 bases). Here the sequenced sample was peripheral blood, taken in the second trimester of pregnancy. This receptor was obtained from a female donor in good health, enrolled as a control in a pregnancy study. CDR3 in amino acids: CASRDSPLAGNTIYF. DNA for the CDR3: TGTGCCAGCAGAGACAGTCCCCTCGCTGGAAACACCATATATTTT.